Below, 26 T cell receptor beta chains from the same sample are listed, as sequenced in a study of early T cells in non-severe SARS-CoV-2 infection. TCRdb re-called the 5' RACE reads with MiXCR, one entry per CDR3 protein. This sample yields about 45,000 distinct CDR3 sequences, of which 12% are seen a single time; about a sixth belongs to the top ten. Sequencing input: whole blood. Receptors originate from an adult who was a healthcare worker with PCR-confirmed SARS-CoV-2 infection or an uninfected control (not recorded which).

V is TRBV3-1 and J is TRBJ1-5, with TRBD1 identical over 7 bases. V shed 1 base, J shed 7 bases, and the junction held 4 bases outside the gene matches. The CDR3 runs to 14 residues. Germline V lookup: CDR1 LGHDT, CDR2 YNNKEL (reference sequence). The CDR3: CASSQGQGGQPQHF. The CDR3 DNA is TGTGCCAGCAGCCAAGGACAGGGCGGCCAGCCCCAGCATTTT.

A few counts support this clonotype. The chain uses TRBV20-1 and TRBJ2-3, with a possible D match to TRBD1 (5 bases). V was shortened by 1 base and J by 7 bases, with 12 bases between the two germline ends. Germline V gene sequence: CDR1 DFQATT, CDR2 SNEGSKA (reference sequence). The CDR3 has 13 residues. For the CDR3, the DNA is TGCAGTGCTAGAGGGACAACGACGTATACGCAGTATTTT. Its translation: CSARGTTTYTQYF.

This clonotype appeared many times. The J gene is TRBJ1-1, the V gene TRBV27, with D possibly being TRBD1 (5 bases). The CDR3 runs 14 residues. The germline V and J ends were trimmed by 6 bases and 5 bases, with 16 bases remaining between them. Germline V CDR1 and CDR2: MNHEY, SMNVEV (reference sequence). The CDR3 reads CASSLGGFGTEAFF. CDR3 sequence (DNA): TGTGCCAGCAGCCTGGGGGGGTTCGGGACTGAAGCTTTCTTT.

This rearrangement joins TRBV6-6 to TRBJ2-7, with D maybe TRBD1 (6 bases). The CDR3 is 14 residues long. The germline V gene has CDR1 MNHNY and CDR2 SVGAGI (reference sequence). V was clipped by 6 bases and J by 0 bases, with 12 bases between them. The CDR3 spells CASRTGSSSYEQYF. In nucleotides, the CDR3 is TGTGCCAGCAGAACAGGGTCGAGCTCCTACGAGCAGTACTTC.

This clonotype was recorded many times. The gene calls are TRBV12-3 or TRBV12-4 and TRBJ1-5; TRBD1 matches 9 bases. V lost 5 bases and J lost 9; bases outside the gene matches: 5. The CDR3 runs to 13 residues. DNA for the CDR3: TGTGCCAGCAGTGACAGGGGGGAAGGGCCCCAGCATTTT. It translates to CASSDRGEGPQHF.

V gene TRBV24-1 combines with J gene TRBJ2-6; D perhaps matches TRBD1 (6 bases). Germline assignment: CDR1 KGHDR and CDR2 SFDVKD. V gave up 3 bases and J gave up 2 bases, with 10 bases separating them. CDR3 length: 16 amino acids. The CDR3 here is CATSDTGMTGANVLTF. In DNA, the CDR3 is TGTGCCACCAGTGATACAGGGATGACTGGGGCCAACGTCCTGACTTTC.

Many counts were recorded for this clonotype. This chain uses TRBV12-3 or TRBV12-4 with TRBJ2-4; no clear D gene. V lost 5 bases and J 11 bases, leaving 16 bases between the germline ends. This CDR3 is built from 13 residues. This CDR3 reads CASSPRLGGFQYF. The CDR3 coding sequence is TGTGCCAGCAGTCCCCGACTGGGTGGTTTTCAGTACTTC.

The chain joins TRBV4-2 to TRBJ2-1, with D perhaps TRBD1 (5 bases). The CDR3 is 16 amino acids. From germline, CDR1 is LGHNA and CDR2 YNFKEQ. V was cut by 0 bases and J by 4 bases, with 13 bases left in between. The CDR3 loop reads CASSQDRAGMYNEQFF. DNA of the CDR3: TGTGCCAGCAGCCAAGACAGGGCTGGGATGTACAATGAGCAGTTCTTC.

This clonotype has at least ten counts. The V gene is TRBV6-2 or TRBV6-3, the J gene TRBJ2-7; TRBD1 agrees at 7 bases. The CDR3 runs 10 residues. Trimming at V came to 6 bases and at J to 7 bases, leaving 0 bases not matched to a gene. Germline CDR1 MNHEY, CDR2 SVGEGT. The CDR3 sequence: CASSRGEQYF. The CDR3 nucleotides read TGTGCCAGCAGCAGGGGGGAGCAGTACTTC.

This clonotype was observed a few times. The chain recombines TRBV29-1 with TRBJ2-7, with D perhaps assigned TRBD1 or TRBD2 (5 bases each). The CDR3 consists of 14 residues. Trimming stripped 5 bases from V and 3 bases from J, with 17 bases between. Germline V CDR1 and CDR2: SQVTM, ANQGSEA. CDR3 DNA: TGCAGCGTTTCCTCCGCTTCGGGGCTCTACGAGCAGTACTTC. The encoded protein is CSVSSASGLYEQYF.

In its sample, this clonotype ranks as medium-sized. The V gene is TRBV29-1, the J gene TRBJ2-5, with 9 bases fitting TRBD1. Trimming took 5 bases from V and 5 from J; bases not matched to a gene: 3. Germline CDR1 and CDR2: SQVTM and ANQGSEA. This CDR3 is built from 12 residues. The DNA for the CDR3 is TGCAGCGTTAGGACAGGGGTGGAGACCCAGTACTTC. Translated, it gives CSVRTGVETQYF.

This clonotype was observed a handful of times. V gene TRBV3-1 combines with J gene TRBJ1-6; D gene ambiguous. The CDR3 has 14 amino acids. Germline V gene data show CDR1 as LGHDT and CDR2 as YNNKEL (reference sequence). V lost 4 bases to trimming and J lost 7 bases, with 11 bases between them. CDR3 amino acids: CASSLDGRNSPLHF. The DNA of the CDR3 is TGTGCCAGCAGCCTAGACGGACGGAATTCACCCCTCCACTTT.

This chain links TRBV10-1 with TRBJ2-1; 9 bases are a match to TRBD2. CDR1 and CDR2 from the germline V gene are WNHNN and SYGVQD (reference sequence). This CDR3 comprises 17 residues. V lost 0 bases to trimming and J lost 6 bases; unmatched junction nucleotides: 9. CDR3 DNA: TGCGCCAGCAGTGAGTCGCCGCCGGGACTAGCCGGCAATGAGCAGTTCTTC. It specifies CASSESPPGLAGNEQFF.

The CDR3 reads CASSEGLAGGPSTDTQYF. The CDR3 region has the DNA TGCGCCAGCAGCGAGGGACTAGCGGGGGGGCCGAGCACAGATACGCAGTATTTT. The gene calls are TRBV5-1 and TRBJ2-3; TRBD2 matches at 16 bases. CDR3 size: 18 residues. Per the germline V gene, CDR1 is SGHRS and CDR2 is YFSETQ. Unmatched junction bases numbered 5, after V lost 4 bases and J lost 0 bases.

This clonotype was seen ten or more times. This chain joins TRBV20-1 and TRBJ2-2, with D uncertain. V lost 6 bases to trimming and J lost 2 bases, with 7 bases between them. CDR1 and CDR2 from the germline V gene are DFQATT and SNEGSKA (reference sequence). The CDR3 consists of 12 residues. CDR3 bases: TGCAGTGCCATACCCAACACCGGGGAGCTGTTTTTT. It encodes CSAIPNTGELFF.

Many counts were recorded for this clonotype. This chain links TRBV4-1 with TRBJ2-1; 9 bases agree with TRBD2. CDR1 MGHRA and CDR2 YSYEKL come from the germline V gene. V lost 4 bases to trimming and J lost 4 bases; unmatched junction nucleotides: 14. The CDR3 totals 18 residues. This CDR3 reads CASSPEGPATSGYNEQFF. In nucleotides, the CDR3 is TGCGCCAGCAGCCCAGAGGGTCCGGCGACTAGCGGATACAATGAGCAGTTCTTC.

This clonotype was picked up many times. J is TRBJ2-5 and V is TRBV6-5, with a weak D call TRBD1 (7 bases). Germline V gene data show CDR1 as MNHEY and CDR2 as SVGAGI. This CDR3 spans 16 amino acids. Trimming left V 0 bases short and J 5 bases short, with 16 bases between. The CDR3 sequence: CASSYSISGGGETQYF. CDR3 sequence (DNA): TGTGCCAGCAGTTACTCGATTTCAGGGGGAGGCGAGACCCAGTACTTC.

The sample holds a few counts of this clonotype. The rearrangement links TRBV6-6 to TRBJ1-3, with 8 bases fitting TRBD1. V lost 5 bases and J lost 0; bases outside the gene matches: 9. The CDR3 spans 17 residues. Germline V CDR1 and CDR2: MNHNY, SVGAGI (reference sequence). The CDR3 DNA reads as TGTGCCAGCAGTATCTCTAGGACAGGGAGCTCTGGAAACACCATATATTTT. This codes for CASSISRTGSSGNTIYF.

This sequence joins TRBV7-6 and TRBJ2-3; 14 bases are a match to TRBD2. CDR3 size: 16 residues. The V gene's germline CDR1 is SGHVS and CDR2 FNYEAQ. Trimming at V came to 5 bases and at J to 7 bases, leaving 8 bases not matched to a gene. CDR3 in amino acids: CASSHSGTSGSHTQYF. CDR3 sequence (DNA): TGTGCCAGCAGCCACTCCGGGACTAGCGGGAGTCATACGCAGTATTTT.

The chain carries TRBV27 and TRBJ1-2, with a possible D match to TRBD1 (5 bases). V lost 6 bases and J 2 bases, leaving 13 bases between the germline ends. Germline-derived CDR1 and CDR2 are MNHEY and SMNVEV (reference sequence). The CDR3 is made up of 14 amino acids. DNA of the CDR3: TGTGCCAGCAGGGGGGGAGGGAGAAACTATGGCTACACCTTC. Its translation is CASRGGGRNYGYTF.

This sequence joins TRBV19 and TRBJ2-2, with D perhaps TRBD1 or TRBD2 (5 bases each). The CDR3 is 16 residues long. The germline CDR1 and CDR2 sequences are LNHDA and SQIVND (reference sequence). The V gene lost 6 bases and the J gene lost 0 bases, with 14 bases spanning the gap. The CDR3 sequence: CASRRGANPNTGELFF. The CDR3 region has the DNA TGTGCCAGTAGAAGAGGGGCTAACCCGAACACCGGGGAGCTGTTTTTT.

This chain links TRBV4-1 with TRBJ2-1; 7 positions match TRBD1. J lost 8 bases, V lost 4 bases, and 5 bases had no gene match. The CDR3 covers 13 residues. The germline V gene has CDR1 MGHRA and CDR2 YSYEKL. CDR3 nucleotide sequence: TGCGCCAGCAGCCCAATAACAGGGGATGAGCAGTTCTTC. Amino acid sequence: CASSPITGDEQFF.

J is TRBJ2-7 and V is TRBV29-1, with D possibly matching TRBD1 (5 bases). CDR1 SQVTM and CDR2 ANQGSEA come from the germline V gene. The CDR3 sequence is 12 residues long. Trimming shortened V by 4 bases and J by 3 bases, and 10 bases separated the two germline ends. DNA for the CDR3: TGCAGCGTTGTAGGGGTAAGCTACGAGCAGTACTTC. This codes for CSVVGVSYEQYF.

The rearrangement links TRBV29-1 to TRBJ2-3; D not resolved. With 5 bases removed from V and 2 bases from J, the gap between germline ends came to 2 bases. From germline, CDR1 is SQVTM and CDR2 ANQGSEA. This CDR3 has 10 residues. The CDR3 nucleotides are TGCAGCGTTTCCACAGATACGCAGTATTTT. The encoded protein is CSVSTDTQYF.

This clonotype was found many times. The V call is TRBV10-3, the J call TRBJ2-7; 9 bases fit TRBD1. The CDR3 has 16 amino acids. V lost 4 bases, J lost 1 base, and 8 bases stayed unmatched. Germline CDR1 reads ENHRY; CDR2 reads SYGVKD. The CDR3 region is CAISASSGTGSYEQYF. CDR3 nucleotide sequence: TGTGCCATCAGTGCAAGTTCCGGGACAGGGTCCTACGAGCAGTACTTC.

The V call is TRBV30, the J call TRBJ1-2; TRBD1 matches 9 bases. The V and J ends lost 3 bases and 10 bases, in that order; junction bases with no gene match: 12. The CDR3 is 14 amino acids. Germline V lookup: CDR1 GTSNPN, CDR2 SVGIG (reference sequence). Here the CDR3 reads CAWSLFRDRVYYTF. CDR3 nucleotides: TGTGCCTGGAGCCTTTTCCGGGACAGGGTGTACTACACCTTC. The whole variable domain, filled in from reference TRBV30 and TRBJ1-2, reads SQTIHQWPATLVQPVGSPLSLECTVEGTSNPNLYWYRQAAGRGLQLLFYSVGIGQISSEVPQNLSASRPQDRQFILSSKKLLLSDSGFYLCAWSLFRDRVYYTFGSGTRLTVV.